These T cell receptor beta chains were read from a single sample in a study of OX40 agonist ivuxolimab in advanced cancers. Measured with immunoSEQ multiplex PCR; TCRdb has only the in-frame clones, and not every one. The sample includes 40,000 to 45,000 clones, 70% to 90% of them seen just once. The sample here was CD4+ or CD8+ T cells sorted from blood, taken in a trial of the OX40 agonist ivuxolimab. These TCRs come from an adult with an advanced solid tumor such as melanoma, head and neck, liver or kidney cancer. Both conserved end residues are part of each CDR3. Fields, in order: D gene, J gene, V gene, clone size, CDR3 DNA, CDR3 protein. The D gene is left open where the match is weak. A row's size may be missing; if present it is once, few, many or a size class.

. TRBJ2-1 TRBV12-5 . TGTGCTAGTGGTTTGCGTGGAGACGGGGGAAGGAATGAGCAGTTCTTC CASGLRGDGGRNEQFF
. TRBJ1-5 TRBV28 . TGTGCCAGCAGTTTCGCTTGGCCAGGGGTCGATCAGCCCCAGCATTTT CASSFAWPGVDQPQHF
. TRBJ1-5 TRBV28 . TGTGCCAGCAGTTTTAGCAATCAGCCCCAGCATTTT CASSFSNQPQHF
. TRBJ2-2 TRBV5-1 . TGCGCCAGCAGCTTGGACCTAAGACAGACCGGGGAGCTGTTTTTT CASSLDLRQTGELFF
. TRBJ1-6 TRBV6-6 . TGTGCCAGCAGCCGAGAGCAGGTGGGGGATTCACCCCTCCACTTT CASSREQVGDSPLHF
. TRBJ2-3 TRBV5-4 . TGTGCCAGCAGGGGGGGAGCGGGCACAGATACGCAGTATTTT CASRGGAGTDTQYF
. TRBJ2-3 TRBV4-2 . TGTGCCAGCAGCCAAGGGGGGGGGCCTGGAGATACGCAGTATTTT CASSQGGGPGDTQYF
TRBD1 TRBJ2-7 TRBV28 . TGTGCCAGCACCTCTGTCGGACAGGGATACGAGCAGTACTTC CASTSVGQGYEQYF
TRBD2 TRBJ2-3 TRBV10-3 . TGTGCCACGGAAACTAGCGGGGGCACAGATACGCAGTATTTT CATETSGGTDTQYF
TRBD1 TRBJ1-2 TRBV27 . TGTGCCAGCAGGCCGGGACAGGAGACCTATGGCTACACCTTC CASRPGQETYGYTF
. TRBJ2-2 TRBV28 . TGTGCCAGCAGACCGGGCTTTCCGGAGCTGTTTTTT CASRPGFPELFF
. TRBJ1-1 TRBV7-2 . TGTGCCAGCAGCTCCCTCAACGGGGGCAGGGCCACTGAAGCTTTCTTT CASSSLNGGRATEAFF
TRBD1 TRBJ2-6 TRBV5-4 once TGTGCCACTCCAACAGGGGGCCTTACCTCTGGGGCCAACGTCCTGACTTTC CATPTGGLTSGANVLTF